These T cell receptor beta chains were read from a single sample in a study of CD8+ T cells in alopecia areata. The method was immunoSEQ multiplex PCR; TCRdb's version includes in-frame clones alone and lacks a portion of them. The repertoire has roughly 210,000 clones, roughly two fifths of them found once; the top ten carry around 2.5%. The source material was CD4+ T cells sorted from blood, sampled at approximately week 36, from a patient treated with tofacitinib. These receptors were taken from a human donor with alopecia areata. Each CDR3 is given with its conserved first and last residue. A D gene is named only where the DNA matches it firmly. Not every row has a clone size; where given, it reads once, few, many or a size class.

V	D	J	size	CDR3	DNA
TRBV29-1	.	TRBJ2-2	few	CSVARGRNTGELFF	TGCAGCGTTGCCAGGGGCCGGAACACCGGGGAGCTGTTTTTT
TRBV29-1	TRBD2	TRBJ2-1	.	CSAAGLADYNEQFF	TGCAGCGCCGCGGGACTAGCGGATTACAATGAGCAGTTCTTC
TRBV27	.	TRBJ2-5	.	CASSLGQTGETQYF	TGTGCCAGCAGTCTCGGACAGACCGGCGAGACCCAGTACTTC
TRBV10-2	TRBD2	TRBJ2-1	.	CASRSSGAYYNEQFF	TGCGCCAGCAGGTCTAGCGGGGCCTACTACAATGAGCAGTTCTTC
TRBV29-1	TRBD2	TRBJ2-3	few	CSVAGGRLRTDTQYF	TGCAGCGTTGCGGGCGGGAGACTGCGCACAGATACGCAGTATTTT
TRBV5-1	TRBD1	TRBJ2-5	few	CASSLAGTARETQYF	TGCGCCAGCAGCTTGGCCGGGACAGCCAGGGAGACCCAGTACTTC
TRBV5-1	.	TRBJ2-3	.	CASSSGTSTDTQYF	TGCGCCAGCAGCTCGGGGACTAGCACAGATACGCAGTATTTT
TRBV7-2	TRBD2	TRBJ2-3	.	CASSFPLSGRAADTQYF	TGTGCCAGCAGCTTCCCTCTTAGCGGGAGGGCCGCAGATACGCAGTATTTT
TRBV30	TRBD2	TRBJ2-6	.	CAWDFSGLAGAGANVLTF	TGTGCCTGGGACTTCTCGGGACTAGCGGGAGCCGGGGCCAACGTCCTGACTTTC
TRBV2	.	TRBJ2-7	few	CASSLQSLSAQYF	TGTGCCAGCAGCCTCCAGAGTCTGTCGGCGCAGTACTTC
TRBV6-5	.	TRBJ2-1	.	CAGENNEQFF	TGTGCCGGTGAAAACAATGAGCAGTTCTTC
TRBV27	.	TRBJ2-5	.	CASCGSGQETQYF	TGTGCCAGCTGTGGGAGCGGCCAAGAGACCCAGTACTTC
TRBV5-6	.	TRBJ1-5	.	CASSFGQGNQPQHF	TGTGCCAGCAGCTTCGGGCAGGGTAATCAGCCCCAGCATTTT
TRBV28	.	TRBJ2-1	.	CASSFDNEQFF	TGTGCCAGCAGTTTCGACAATGAGCAGTTCTTC
TRBV7-9	.	TRBJ2-6	few	CASNLGANVLTF	TGTGCCAGCAATCTTGGGGCCAACGTCCTGACTTTC
TRBV29-1	.	TRBJ2-5	.	CSVGTDQETQYF	TGCAGCGTAGGGACGGACCAAGAGACCCAGTACTTC
TRBV29-1	TRBD1	TRBJ2-7	.	CSVGDRSYEQYF	TGCAGCGTGGGGGACAGGAGCTACGAGCAGTACTTC
TRBV6-5	.	TRBJ1-3	.	CASQEGPGNTIYF	TGTGCCAGCCAAGAGGGACCCGGAAACACCATATATTTT
TRBV14	.	TRBJ2-7	.	CASSPSEGGSTKQYF	TGTGCCAGCAGCCCTTCAGAGGGGGGTTCTACCAAGCAGTACTTC
TRBV30	.	TRBJ1-1	.	CAWSDPGRRNTEAFF	TGTGCCTGGAGTGACCCGGGACGGAGAAACACTGAAGCTTTCTTT
TRBV11-2	TRBD1	TRBJ2-1	.	CASSPGQGADYDEQFF	TGTGCCAGCAGCCCCGGACAGGGGGCGGATTACGATGAGCAGTTCTTC
TRBV29-1	.	TRBJ1-2	few	CSVSGNGANYGYTF	TGCAGCGTTTCAGGGAATGGGGCTAACTATGGCTACACCTTC
TRBV5-4	.	TRBJ1-5	.	CASSSNPGLGNQPQHF	TGTGCCAGCAGCTCCAATCCGGGATTGGGCAATCAGCCCCAGCATTTT